Listed below are T cell receptor beta chains from one sample, sequenced in a study of cytomegalovirus exposure and HLA in healthy donors. Profiled with immunoSEQ multiplex PCR; TCRdb holds only in-frame clones, not every one. The profile shows around 190,000 clones, approximately 85% of them singletons. The source material was PBMCs. Receptors were obtained from a man younger than 30 in good health and CMV-seronegative. CDR3s include the opening cysteine and the closing phenylalanine or tryptophan. D genes are given only for firm matches. A row's size may be missing; if present it is once, few, many or a size class.

clone_size j_call d_call v_call cdr3_aa cdr3_nt
once TRBJ2-7 TRBD2 TRBV7-2 CASSLVWTSGYEQYF TGTGCCAGCAGCTTAGTCTGGACTAGCGGTTACGAGCAGTACTTC
. TRBJ2-1 . TRBV30 CAWERLGLGLSGAYNEQFF TGTGCCTGGGAGCGACTAGGTCTGGGTCTAAGCGGAGCCTACAATGAGCAGTTCTTC
. TRBJ1-2 TRBD1 TRBV28 CASSAGTGIHGYTF TGTGCCAGCAGTGCCGGGACAGGGATCCATGGCTACACCTTC
. TRBJ2-7 . TRBV5-6 CASSFGNSYEQYF TGTGCCAGCAGCTTCGGGAACTCCTACGAGCAGTACTTC
. TRBJ2-4 . TRBV4-1 CASSQELLAKNIQYF TGCGCCAGCAGCCAGGAGTTACTAGCCAAAAACATTCAGTACTTC
. TRBJ2-6 . TRBV27 CASSLNSLPGANVLTF TGTGCCAGCAGTTTGAACAGCCTACCTGGGGCCAACGTCCTGACTTTC
. TRBJ2-3 TRBD1 TRBV13 CASSSTRQGADTQYF TGTGCCAGCAGCTCGACCAGACAGGGGGCGGATACGCAGTATTTT
. TRBJ2-7 . TRBV11-3 CASSPSGAYEQYF TGTGCCAGCAGTCCGAGCGGAGCCTACGAGCAGTACTTC
once TRBJ1-2 TRBD1 TRBV4-3 CASSPLPGQGGGYTF TGCGCCAGCAGCCCCCTCCCGGGACAGGGGGGTGGCTACACCTTC
. TRBJ2-7 TRBD2 TRBV27 CASSLRGRAAEQYF TGTGCCAGCAGTTTACGGGGGAGGGCCGCCGAGCAGTACTTC
. TRBJ2-7 TRBD1 TRBV10-2 CASSQHSRDRGLYEQYF TGCGCCAGCAGTCAGCATTCACGAGACAGGGGGCTGTACGAGCAGTACTTC
. TRBJ2-7 . TRBV5-1 CASSLGSVYEQYF TGCGCCAGCAGCTTGGGGTCAGTCTACGAGCAGTACTTC
. TRBJ2-7 . TRBV28 CASSSVQGRNSYEQYF TGTGCCAGCAGTTCTGTACAGGGGAGGAACTCCTACGAGCAGTACTTC